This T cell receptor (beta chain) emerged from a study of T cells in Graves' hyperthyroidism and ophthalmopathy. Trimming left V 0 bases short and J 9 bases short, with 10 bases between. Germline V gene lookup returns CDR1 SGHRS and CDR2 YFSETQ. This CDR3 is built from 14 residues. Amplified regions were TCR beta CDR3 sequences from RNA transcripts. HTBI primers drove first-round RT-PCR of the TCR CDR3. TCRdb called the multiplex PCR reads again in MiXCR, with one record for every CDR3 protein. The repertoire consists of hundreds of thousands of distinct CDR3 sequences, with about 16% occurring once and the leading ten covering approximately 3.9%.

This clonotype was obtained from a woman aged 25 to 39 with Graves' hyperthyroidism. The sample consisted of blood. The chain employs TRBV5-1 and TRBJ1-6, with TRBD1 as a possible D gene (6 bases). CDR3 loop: CASSLVPGVSPLHF. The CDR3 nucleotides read TGCGCCAGCAGCTTGGTACCAGGGGTTTCACCCCTCCACTTT. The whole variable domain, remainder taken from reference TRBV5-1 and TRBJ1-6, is KAGVTQTPRYLIKTRGQQVTLSCSPISGHRSVSWYQQTPGQGLQFLFEYFSETQRNKGNFPGRFSGRQFSNSRSEMNVSTLELGDSALYLCASSLVPGVSPLHFGNGTRLTVT.